Listed here are 22 T cell receptor beta chains from one sample, sequenced in a study of control samples from healthy donors and cancer patients. Clones were sequenced by immunoSEQ multiplex PCR, and TCRdb holds only the in-frame ones, with some missing. The repertoire holds about 130,000 clones, with more than 85% as singletons. Sequences were obtained from blood. The receptors were gathered from a man between 18 and 35 years old in good health.

This clone was picked up a small number of times. V is TRBV15 and J is TRBJ1-2; D remains ambiguous. The CDR3 spans 15 residues. Looked up from germline, CDR1 is LNHNV and CDR2 is YYDKDF (reference sequence). With 1 base removed from V and 2 bases from J, the gap between germline ends came to 11 bases. CDR3 protein: CATSRARTVNYGYTF. In nucleotides, the CDR3 is TGTGCCACCAGCAGAGCCCGGACGGTAAACTATGGCTACACCTTC.

V usage is TRBV25-1 and J usage is TRBJ1-2; no firm D call. There are 14 residues in the CDR3. Trimming removed 6 bases from V and 3 bases from J, with 14 bases in between. Per the germline V gene, CDR1 is MGHDK and CDR2 is SYGVNS. The chain's CDR3 is CASSLEGNYYGYTF. The CDR3, as DNA: TGTGCCAGCAGCCTTGAGGGCAATTACTATGGCTACACCTTC.

The CDR3 region is CASSETGTQETQYF. CDR3 DNA: TGTGCCAGCAGCGAGACAGGGACCCAAGAGACCCAGTACTTC. This chain joins TRBV9 and TRBJ2-5, with 7 nucleotides matching TRBD1. The CDR3 runs to 14 residues. With V trimmed by 3 bases and J by 1 base, 3 bases remained unmatched. CDR1 is SGDLS, CDR2 YYNGEE, per germline.

This chain uses TRBV6-5 with TRBJ1-1; D gene unclear. CDR1 and CDR2 (germline): MNHEY, SVGAGI. V was trimmed by 1 base and J by 0 bases, leaving 6 bases between them. The CDR3 has 14 residues. The CDR3 sequence: CASSYYGLNTEAFF. The CDR3 DNA reads as TGTGCCAGCAGTTACTACGGGTTGAACACTGAAGCTTTCTTT.

This chain links TRBV19 with TRBJ2-7; D perhaps matches TRBD2 (6 bases). Trimming pared 7 bases from V and 3 bases from J, leaving 28 bases between. The germline CDR1 and CDR2 sequences are LNHDA and SQIVND (reference sequence). The CDR3 spans 18 residues. CDR3 loop: CASTKGGGSASGYYEQYF. The CDR3 DNA is TGTGCCAGTACCAAGGGAGGAGGGTCTGCGAGTGGCTACTACGAGCAGTACTTC.

The V call is TRBV3-1 (or the pseudogene TRBV3-2), the J call TRBJ2-7, with TRBD2 matching over 7 bases. The CDR3 length is 14 residues. Germline lookup yields CDR1 LGHDT and CDR2 YNNKEL (reference sequence). Trimming cost V 4 bases and J 3 bases; bases outside gene matches: 6. The CDR3 DNA reads as TGTGCCAGCAGCCCTAGTGGACTAGTCTACGAGCAGTACTTC. This translates into CASSPSGLVYEQYF.

This clone was recorded only once. J is TRBJ2-3 and V is TRBV9; no reliable D call. This CDR3 is built from 14 residues. Germline V gene lookup returns CDR1 SGDLS and CDR2 YYNGEE. Between the trimmed V and J ends, which lost 4 bases and 4 bases, there was a span of 13 bases. The CDR3 reads CASSPLVSPDTQYF. CDR3 in DNA: TGTGCCAGCAGCCCCCTCGTCTCACCAGATACGCAGTATTTT.

CDR3 residues: CASSLSLPGTDGYTF. Written as DNA, the CDR3 is TGTGCCAGCAGCTTAAGCCTCCCCGGGACGGATGGCTACACCTTC. The chain links TRBV11-2 to TRBJ1-2; TRBD1 is a possible D gene (5 bases). The CDR3 has 15 amino acids. The V end was cut by 2 bases, the J end by 6 bases, with 16 bases between. In germline, CDR1 is SGHAT, CDR2 FQNNGV.

The chain combines TRBV5-1 with TRBJ2-5; the D gene could be TRBD1 or TRBD2 (6 bases each). Between the trimmed V and J ends, which lost 4 bases and 5 bases, there was a span of 12 bases. CDR3 length: 13 residues. Germline CDR1 and CDR2: SGHRS and YFSETQ. CDR3 region: CASSLLGGETQYF. CDR3 nucleotides: TGCGCCAGCAGCCTGCTAGGGGGGGAGACCCAGTACTTC.

The chain uses TRBV18 and TRBJ1-4; TRBD1 aligns across 8 bases. Trimming took 3 bases from V and 6 from J; bases not matched to a gene: 3. The CDR3 sequence is 14 residues long. Germline CDR1 is KGHSH and CDR2 is LQKENI. CDR3 in amino acids: CASSPTGVDEKLFF. Written as DNA, the CDR3 is TGTGCCAGCTCACCGACAGGGGTCGATGAAAAACTGTTTTTT.

J is TRBJ2-7 and V is TRBV29-1; no definite D call. Between the trimmed V and J ends, which lost 4 bases and 2 bases, there was a span of 9 bases. The CDR3 has 12 residues. In germline, CDR1 is SQVTM, CDR2 ANQGSEA. CDR3 nucleotide sequence: TGCAGCGTTGCCACTATGACCTACGAGCAGTACTTC. Protein: CSVATMTYEQYF.

J is TRBJ1-4 and V is TRBV4-2, with 9 bases lining up with TRBD1. The length of the CDR3 is 17 residues. Germline CDR1 is LGHNA and CDR2 is YNFKEQ. The V segment lost 4 bases and the J segment 0 bases; nucleotides outside the gene matches: 6. In DNA form, the CDR3 reads TGTGCCAGCAGCCGACGGGACAGGGCACCAACTAATGAAAAACTGTTTTTT. It yields the protein CASSRRDRAPTNEKLFF.

The chain combines TRBV7-9 with TRBJ2-1; D not resolved. The CDR3 loop spans 14 amino acids. Trimming left V 8 bases short and J 2 bases short, with 13 bases between. Per the germline V gene, CDR1 is SEHNR and CDR2 is FQNEAQ (reference sequence). CDR3 loop: CASLLGDAYNEQFF. The CDR3 nucleotides read TGTGCCAGCCTGTTAGGAGATGCCTACAATGAGCAGTTCTTC.

The genes are TRBV10-3 and TRBJ2-1; 10 positions match TRBD2. The CDR3 has 15 amino acids. Germline-derived CDR1 and CDR2 are ENHRY and SYGVKD. With V trimmed by 3 bases and J by 8 bases, 7 bases remained unmatched. CDR3 loop: CAISERSGGADEQFF. CDR3 coding DNA: TGTGCCATCAGTGAAAGGAGCGGGGGGGCCGATGAGCAGTTCTTC.

The V and J genes are TRBV10-3 and TRBJ2-3; TRBD1 aligns across 7 bases. The J segment lost 2 bases and the V segment lost 8 bases, leaving 7 bases of the junction unmatched. The CDR3 has 14 residues. Per germline, CDR1 ENHRY and CDR2 SYGVKD. CDR3 nucleotides: TGTGCCATCCGGAGGACAGGCAACACAGATACGCAGTATTTT. Its protein product is CAIRRTGNTDTQYF.

The chain uses TRBV27 and TRBJ2-3; D is unclear. This CDR3 region has 12 residues. With 5 bases removed from V and 1 base from J, the gap between germline ends came to 4 bases. From germline, CDR1 is MNHEY and CDR2 SMNVEV (reference sequence). In DNA form, the CDR3 reads TGTGCCAGCAGTAGTCGCACAGATACGCAGTATTTT. The encoded protein is CASSSRTDTQYF.

The gene calls are TRBV27 and TRBJ1-6; TRBD1 might be the D (6 bases). CDR3 length: 14 amino acids. Germline CDR1 reads MNHEY; CDR2 reads SMNVEV (reference sequence). The V gene lost 3 bases and the J gene lost 10 bases, with 13 bases spanning the gap. The CDR3 nucleotides read TGTGCCAGCAGTTTTCACAGGGATGGGTCACCCCTCCACTTT. Its translation: CASSFHRDGSPLHF.

This sequence joins TRBV30 and TRBJ1-4, with D unresolved. In germline, CDR1 is GTSNPN, CDR2 SVGIG (reference sequence). Trimming shortened V by 5 bases and J by 8 bases, and 9 bases separated the two germline ends. CDR3 length: 11 residues. The CDR3 nucleotides read TGTGCCTGGGGGATTAGGGAAAAACTGTTTTTT. This codes for CAWGIREKLFF.

The rearrangement joins TRBV11-3 to TRBJ2-1, with TRBD2 matching 14 bases. The CDR3 extends over 17 amino acids. After removal of 1 base from V and 9 bases from J, the junction contained 8 bases not matched to a gene. The germline CDR1 and CDR2 sequences are SGHNT and YENEEA. CDR3 amino acids: CASSLGQTSGGAGEQFF. The CDR3 region has the DNA TGTGCCAGCAGCTTAGGCCAGACTAGCGGGGGGGCGGGTGAGCAGTTCTTC.

The J gene is TRBJ1-4, the V gene TRBV5-6; 7 bases agree with TRBD1. Germline V gene sequence: CDR1 SGHDT, CDR2 YYEEEE. The V and J ends lost 3 bases and 8 bases, in that order; junction bases with no gene match: 13. This CDR3 is built from 16 residues. As DNA, the CDR3 is TGTGCCAGCAGCTGGCGGCCGAAGGGGGCCGGGGAAAAACTGTTTTTT. As protein: CASSWRPKGAGEKLFF.

The V gene is TRBV27, the J gene TRBJ2-4; 11 positions match TRBD2. The ends lost 2 bases at V and 1 base at J; junction bases unmatched: 4. Per the germline V gene, CDR1 is MNHEY and CDR2 is SMNVEV (reference sequence). This CDR3 spans 17 amino acids. In nucleotides, the CDR3 is TGTGCCAGCAGTTTAATTAGCGGGGGGGCGGCCAAAAACATTCAGTACTTC. Translation: CASSLISGGAAKNIQYF.

The chain combines TRBV9 with TRBJ2-3; no definite D call. Germline CDR1 is SGDLS and CDR2 is YYNGEE. The length of the CDR3 is 14 residues. V was trimmed by 1 base and J by 1 base, leaving 7 bases between them. CDR3 sequence (DNA): TGTGCCAGCAGCGTAAGGGCAGGCACAGATACGCAGTATTTT. Its protein product is CASSVRAGTDTQYF.